Listed here are 29 T cell receptor beta chains from one sample, sequenced in a study of OX40 agonist ivuxolimab in advanced cancers. Assay: immunoSEQ multiplex PCR; the TCRdb copy retains only in-frame clones and omits some. Among around 10,000 clones listed, 66% were seen once. The sample was CD4+ or CD8+ T cells sorted from blood, taken in a trial of the OX40 agonist ivuxolimab. The receptors here all came from an adult with an advanced solid tumor such as melanoma, head and neck, liver or kidney cancer.

By share, this clone counts as medium-sized. The chain uses TRBV28 and TRBJ2-1, with D unclear. This CDR3 spans 14 amino acids. Germline V gene lookup returns CDR1 MDHEN and CDR2 SYDVKM. V was shortened by 3 bases and J by 5 bases, with 11 bases between the two germline ends. CDR3 loop: CASSFDPSNNEQFF. In DNA form, the CDR3 reads TGTGCCAGCAGTTTCGACCCCTCAAACAATGAGCAGTTCTTC.

The chain employs TRBV25-1 and TRBJ2-3; D is possibly TRBD2 (5 bases). From germline, CDR1 is MGHDK and CDR2 SYGVNS. V was trimmed by 3 bases and J by 0 bases, leaving 10 bases between them. The CDR3 loop spans 15 amino acids. The CDR3 coding sequence is TGTGCCAGCAGTGAGGGGAGTTCGAGCACAGATACGCAGTATTTT. This codes for CASSEGSSSTDTQYF.

Turning to this clone: In the same sample, other DNA sequences code for this CDR3. The chain links TRBV6-6 to TRBJ2-7; D is possibly TRBD2 (5 bases). This CDR3 spans 12 amino acids. The V end lost 7 bases, the J end lost 1 base, and 8 bases lay between the germline ends. The germline CDR1 and CDR2 sequences are MNHNY and SVGAGI (reference sequence). CDR3 sequence: CASNPGSYEQYF. The CDR3 DNA is TGTGCCAGCAACCCGGGATCCTACGAGCAGTACTTC.

CDR3 region: CASSLEFSGKNTEAFF. CDR3 nucleotides: TGTGCCAGCAGCTTAGAGTTCTCGGGTAAGAACACTGAAGCTTTCTTT. The rearrangement joins TRBV11-2 to TRBJ1-1; D gene uncertain. Trimming shortened V by 0 bases and J by 1 base, and 12 bases separated the two germline ends. The germline V gene has CDR1 SGHAT and CDR2 FQNNGV. CDR3 length: 16 amino acids.

This clone has only a few counts. The rearrangement joins TRBV4-3 to TRBJ2-6; 7 bases agree with TRBD1. Trimming removed 0 bases from V and 0 bases from J; junction bases left unmatched: 2. This CDR3 is built from 17 residues. From germline, CDR1 is LGHNA and CDR2 YSLEER. CDR3 region: CASSQDGDSSGANVLTF. The CDR3 nucleotides are TGCGCCAGCAGCCAAGATGGGGACAGCTCTGGGGCCAACGTCCTGACTTTC.

V usage is TRBV5-4 and J usage is TRBJ2-1; 10 bases agree with TRBD1. The J segment lost 0 bases and the V segment lost 7 bases, leaving 4 bases of the junction unmatched. From germline, CDR1 is SGHNT and CDR2 YYREEE (reference sequence). This CDR3 contains 15 residues. CDR3 loop: CASGQGESSYNEQFF. For the CDR3, the DNA is TGTGCCAGCGGACAGGGGGAGAGCTCCTACAATGAGCAGTTCTTC.

This clone was counted between two and nine times. The CDR3 DNA reads as TGTGCCAGCAGTTTCGCGGCAAGTGAGACCCAGTACTTC. Its translation is CASSFAASETQYF. This chain links TRBV28 with TRBJ2-5, with D unresolved. V shed 3 bases and J shed 5 bases, with 10 bases lying between them. The CDR3 is 13 amino acids. Germline CDR1 is MDHEN and CDR2 is SYDVKM.

The chain uses TRBV27 and TRBJ2-7; the D call may be TRBD1 or TRBD2 (5 bases each). V was trimmed by 5 bases and J by 0 bases, leaving 11 bases between them. Germline loops: CDR1 MNHEY, CDR2 SMNVEV (reference sequence). This CDR3 comprises 14 residues. The CDR3 is CASSPGRSSYEQYF. CDR3 bases: TGTGCCAGCAGTCCGGGACGGAGCTCCTACGAGCAGTACTTC.

The gene calls are TRBV7-9 and TRBJ1-5; D is possibly TRBD1 (5 bases). The CDR3 sequence is 17 residues long. V was clipped by 1 base and J by 5 bases, with 18 bases between them. CDR1 SEHNR and CDR2 FQNEAQ come from the germline V gene (reference sequence). In nucleotides, the CDR3 is TGTGCCAGCAGCTTAGAAGTTGATGGGGGATCGGATCAGCCCCAGCATTTT. It is translated as CASSLEVDGGSDQPQHF.

The rearrangement links TRBV6-4 to TRBJ2-3; a possible D gene is TRBD1 (6 bases). V was cut by 5 bases and J by 3 bases, with 15 bases left in between. CDR1 is MRHNA and CDR2 is SNTAGT in the germline V gene. This CDR3 is built from 15 residues. CDR3 sequence: CASSHGTSETDTQYF. The CDR3, as DNA: TGTGCCAGCAGTCACGGGACAAGTGAGACAGATACGCAGTATTTT.

The rearrangement links TRBV28 to TRBJ2-1; D is unresolved. Between the trimmed V and J ends, which lost 2 bases and 3 bases, there was a span of 8 bases. CDR1 is MDHEN, CDR2 SYDVKM, per germline. This CDR3 is 14 amino acids long. The CDR3, as DNA: TGTGCCAGCAGTTTAAAGACGGACTACAATGAGCAGTTCTTC. Translation: CASSLKTDYNEQFF.

The rearrangement uses TRBV4-1 and TRBJ1-5; possibly TRBD1 for D (5 bases). This CDR3 comprises 16 residues. V was shortened by 3 bases and J by 3 bases, with 15 bases between the two germline ends. Germline V lookup: CDR1 MGHRA, CDR2 YSYEKL. The CDR3 DNA reads TGCGCCAGCAGCCACCTCGAGGGGTGGGACAATCAGCCCCAGCATTTT. It specifies CASSHLEGWDNQPQHF.

The chain joins TRBV7-9 to TRBJ2-3; TRBD2 matches at 14 bases. CDR1 is SEHNR, CDR2 FQNEAQ, per germline (reference sequence). V dropped 5 bases and J dropped 4; count of bases not matched to a gene: 2. The CDR3 sequence is 15 residues long. The CDR3 DNA reads as TGTGCCAGCAGCCCGACTAGCGGGAGGGCAGATACGCAGTATTTT. It yields the protein CASSPTSGRADTQYF.

This clone is medium-sized in the sample. The chain recombines TRBV9 with TRBJ1-6; 7 bases fit TRBD1. The trim removed 4 bases at V and 7 bases at J, leaving 5 bases unmatched. CDR3 length: 14 residues. The germline V gene has CDR1 SGDLS and CDR2 YYNGEE. CDR3: CASSPGQENSPLHF. The CDR3 DNA follows: TGTGCCAGCAGCCCCGGACAGGAGAATTCACCCCTCCACTTT.

This clone was seen only once. The rearrangement uses TRBV4-2 and TRBJ1-1; TRBD1 is a possible D gene (5 bases). Germline V gene sequence: CDR1 LGHNA, CDR2 YNFKEQ. With 0 bases removed from V and 11 bases from J, the gap between germline ends came to 10 bases. CDR3 length equals 12 residues. CDR3 residues: CASSQEGVLAFF. The CDR3 bases are TGTGCCAGCAGCCAAGAGGGGGTTCTGGCTTTCTTT.

The genes are TRBV9 and TRBJ2-1; D uncertain. The CDR3 covers 12 residues. Trimming cost V 0 bases and J 7 bases, with 5 bases left between them. Germline V lookup: CDR1 SGDLS, CDR2 YYNGEE. CDR3 coding DNA: TGTGCCAGCAGCGTAGGGGTAAATGAGCAGTTCTTC. Its protein product is CASSVGVNEQFF.

V usage is TRBV2 and J usage is TRBJ2-3, with 7 bases lining up with TRBD2. Germline V gene data show CDR1 as SNHLY and CDR2 as FYNNEI. The CDR3 is 14 amino acids. The V and J ends lost 4 bases and 0 bases, in that order; junction bases with no gene match: 1. CDR3 protein: CASSGRESTDTQYF. The CDR3 DNA reads as TGTGCCAGCAGTGGGCGGGAGAGCACAGATACGCAGTATTTT.

The V call is TRBV28, the J call TRBJ2-1, with 8 bases lining up with TRBD1. With 5 bases clipped from V and 9 bases from J, the junction kept 6 bases outside the gene matches. CDR3 size: 13 residues. Germline CDR1 is MDHEN and CDR2 is SYDVKM. The CDR3 region is CASSPGGAGEQFF. CDR3 sequence (DNA): TGTGCCAGCAGTCCAGGGGGCGCGGGTGAGCAGTTCTTC.

This chain links TRBV28 with TRBJ2-7; tentatively, D is TRBD1 or TRBD2 (5 bases each). The CDR3 covers 16 residues. Trimming stripped 3 bases from V and 2 bases from J, with 17 bases between. Per the germline V gene, CDR1 is MDHEN and CDR2 is SYDVKM. The CDR3 sequence: CASSLGVLGPTYEQYF. CDR3 DNA sequence: TGTGCCAGCAGTTTGGGGGTACTGGGACCGACCTACGAGCAGTACTTC.

This CDR3 reads CASSLEGGNEQYF. CDR3 DNA: TGTGCCAGCAGCTTAGAGGGGGGAAACGAGCAGTACTTC. The V call is TRBV7-6, the J call TRBJ2-7; D is perhaps TRBD1 or TRBD2 (6 bases each). This CDR3 region has 13 residues. In germline, CDR1 is SGHVS, CDR2 FNYEAQ. V was pared by 1 base and J by 5 bases, with 9 bases between.

With respect to this clone: The sample contains more than one DNA sequence encoding this CDR3. The rearrangement uses TRBV5-1 and TRBJ1-2; 9 bases are a match to TRBD1. The CDR3 covers 13 residues. Germline trimming cut 7 bases from V and 8 bases from J; bases unmatched to any gene: 9. Germline CDR1 reads SGHRS; CDR2 reads YFSETQ. CDR3 sequence reads: CASVETGGRGYTF. The CDR3 nucleotides read TGCGCCAGCGTGGAGACAGGGGGTCGGGGCTACACCTTC.

This clone appeared a few times. This chain connects TRBV7-2 to TRBJ2-7; D is unresolved. CDR1 is SGHTA and CDR2 is FQGNSA in the germline V gene. V was cut by 1 base and J by 5 bases, with 3 bases left in between. The CDR3 is 11 amino acids. CDR3 nucleotide sequence: TGTGCCAGCAGCTTAGGAAACGAGCAGTACTTC. Its protein is CASSLGNEQYF.

The chain combines TRBV5-6 with TRBJ2-1; 12 nucleotides agree with TRBD2. Germline loops: CDR1 SGHDT, CDR2 YYEEEE. The CDR3 is 15 amino acids. V gave up 4 bases and J gave up 10 bases; unmatched junction bases: 9. CDR3 sequence: CASSPGASGGAEQFF. The CDR3 DNA sequence: TGTGCCAGCAGCCCCGGCGCTAGCGGGGGGGCGGAGCAGTTCTTC.

The V gene is TRBV6-5, the J gene TRBJ1-4; D is perhaps TRBD1 (6 bases). Trimming shortened V by 4 bases and J by 8 bases, and 14 bases separated the two germline ends. Germline CDR1 is MNHEY and CDR2 is SVGAGI. CDR3 length equals 14 residues. The CDR3 spells CASSSQGYGEKLFF. The CDR3 coding sequence is TGTGCCAGCAGTTCACAGGGATATGGCGAAAAACTGTTTTTT.

This clone has just a few counts. The rearrangement links TRBV6-5 to TRBJ2-3; D not resolved. Deletions cut 6 bases from V and 0 bases from J, with 13 bases between. The CDR3 is 15 residues long. Per germline, CDR1 MNHEY and CDR2 SVGAGI. CDR3 region: CASSRLVGSTDTQYF. In DNA, the CDR3 is TGTGCCAGCAGCCGCCTGGTGGGAAGCACAGATACGCAGTATTTT.

This clone came up a few times. The chain links TRBV19 to TRBJ1-4; 9 nucleotides align to TRBD1. The CDR3 contains 14 residues. Germline CDR1 reads LNHDA; CDR2 reads SQIVND (reference sequence). Trimming removed 6 bases from V and 6 bases from J; junction bases left unmatched: 5. DNA of the CDR3: TGTGCCAGTAGCCCGGACAGGGGTGATGAAAAACTGTTTTTT. Residues: CASSPDRGDEKLFF. The whole variable domain, remainder taken from reference TRBV19 and TRBJ1-4, is DGGITQSPKYLFRKEGQNVTLSCEQNLNHDAMYWYRQDPGQGLRLIYYSQIVNDFQKGDIAEGYSVSREKKESFPLTVTSAQKNPTAFYLCASSPDRGDEKLFFGSGTQLSVL.

The rearrangement links TRBV2 to TRBJ1-3; D might be TRBD1 (5 bases). Germline CDR1 and CDR2: SNHLY and FYNNEI. V was trimmed by 2 bases and J by 0 bases, leaving 11 bases between them. This CDR3 has 16 residues. This chain's CDR3 is CASSERGDFSGNTIYF. CDR3 in DNA: TGTGCCAGCAGTGAACGGGGGGACTTCTCTGGAAACACCATATATTTT.

The J gene is TRBJ2-7, the V gene TRBV28, with TRBD2 identical over 13 bases. The germline V gene has CDR1 MDHEN and CDR2 SYDVKM. Trimming took 6 bases from V and 6 from J; bases not matched to a gene: 5. The CDR3 consists of 14 residues. CDR3 in DNA: TGTGCCAGCAGGATGGGACTAGCGGGAATCGAGCAGTACTTC. It is translated as CASRMGLAGIEQYF. Based on the CDR3 plus reference TRBV28 and TRBJ2-7, the full variable domain is DVKVTQSSRYLVKRTGEKVFLECVQDMDHENMFWYRQDPGLGLRLIYFSYDVKMKEKGDIPEGYSVSREKKERFSLILESASTNQTSMYLCASRMGLAGIEQYFGPGTRLTVT.

This clone was found a few times. This chain joins TRBV20-1 and TRBJ2-7; D is unclear. The V and J ends lost 5 bases and 5 bases respectively, with 10 bases between them. The germline gives CDR1 DFQATT, CDR2 SNEGSKA (reference sequence). CDR3 length: 11 amino acids. CDR3 amino acids: CSARRADEQYF. DNA for the CDR3: TGCAGTGCTCGCCGGGCGGACGAGCAGTACTTC.